This record looks at one TCR beta chain sequence and its context. These data come from a study of blood T cells in healthy people across ages. The study recruited healthy Caucasian donors from Russia who were aged about 6 to 90. A second PCR, run for about 6 to 12 cycles, used a sample-barcoded 5' primer plus a J-beta primer mix. Every individual sample yielded 2.5 million or more paired-end reads (each containing CDR3). TCRdb independently ran MiXCR on the 5' RACE reads; one entry per CDR3 protein. This sample has roughly 1.7 million distinct CDR3 sequences, with roughly 32% found just once. The CDR3 length is 14 residues. Germline assignment: CDR1 DFQATT and CDR2 SNEGSKA (reference sequence).

Material: blood. The rearrangement joins TRBV20-1 to TRBJ2-3; D possibly corresponds to TRBD1 (6 bases). The TCR was taken from a woman in her thirties in good health. The CDR3 bases are TGCAGGACCCCCCCCAGGGGAGAGGAAGATACGCAGTATTTT. Encoded protein: CRTPPRGEEDTQYF.